Given below is one TCR beta chain in context. It has no known antigen specificity. Base-call qualities are not available, and no considerably larger clone is one nucleotide away. This entry is derived from a study of CD8 T cells in ankylosing spondylitis (dated by TCRdb to the late 2010s). With respect to the entire study: The study set out to find disease-linked TCR variants by profiling T cell receptor beta repertoires in ankylosing spondylitis patients and healthy donors. In total, the full study cohort was made up of 110 or so healthy donors and 25 ankylosing spondylitis patients. Peripheral blood was sampled, and synovial fluid was additionally collected from ankylosing spondylitis patients.

Here is what the overall study found, with its caveats: Some motif variants had previously been reported in the synovial fluid and blood of reactive arthritis patients, which suggests shared mechanisms of disease initiation. The disease-linked clones were reported as significantly enriched in matched synovial fluid samples from ankylosing spondylitis patients. A TCR beta motif made up of under ten highly homologous amino acid variants appeared to be characteristic of blood from ankylosing spondylitis patients. A CD8+ phenotype was shown by the disease-linked clones, which were found at relatively low frequencies in peripheral blood.

Trimming takes 0 bases from V and 8 bases from J, and the germline ends sit 11 bases apart. From the cysteine through the phenylalanine, the CDR3 covers 14 amino acids. Only the CDR3 portion is preserved as DNA: 42 bases, with reading frame beginning at the first base. The germline V gene provides CDR1 SGHRS and CDR2 YFSETQ. Sequencing was performed on an Illumina HiSeq 2500. TCR beta libraries were prepared by quantitative 5'-RACE with molecular barcodes. From the authors' description of their analysis: Disease-linked TCR variants were identified with a new computational method built on a probabilistic model of VDJ rearrangement. TCRdb reprocessed the public reads (quality trimming at Q25 with fastp, clone calling with MiXCR) and kept in-frame beta chains. Rows with one shared CDR3 protein collapse into an entry with the most common genes and DNA. TCRdb's processing, not the authors' own work, is the source of the V and J calls. The sample table contains 310,000 or so distinct CDR3 sequences; only one count was recorded for roughly 20% of them. Jointly, the top ten make up 7.5% to 9% of the sample.

This chain is built from TRBV5-1 and TRBJ1-4; the D gene is perhaps TRBD1, from 6 matching bases. Sample: blood, either unsorted or a sorted T cell fraction (not recorded which). The origin of this receptor is a male donor with ankylosing spondylitis or in good health (not recorded which). The CDR3 region: CASSLEQGPEKLFF. The nucleotides read TGCGCCAGCAGCTTGGAACAGGGACCGGAAAAACTGTTTTTT. The reference TRBV5-1 and TRBJ1-4 proteins fill in what lies around the CDR3, so the full variable domain reads KAGVTQTPRYLIKTRGQQVTLSCSPISGHRSVSWYQQTPGQGLQFLFEYFSETQRNKGNFPGRFSGRQFSNSRSEMNVSTLELGDSALYLCASSLEQGPEKLFFGSGTQLSVL.